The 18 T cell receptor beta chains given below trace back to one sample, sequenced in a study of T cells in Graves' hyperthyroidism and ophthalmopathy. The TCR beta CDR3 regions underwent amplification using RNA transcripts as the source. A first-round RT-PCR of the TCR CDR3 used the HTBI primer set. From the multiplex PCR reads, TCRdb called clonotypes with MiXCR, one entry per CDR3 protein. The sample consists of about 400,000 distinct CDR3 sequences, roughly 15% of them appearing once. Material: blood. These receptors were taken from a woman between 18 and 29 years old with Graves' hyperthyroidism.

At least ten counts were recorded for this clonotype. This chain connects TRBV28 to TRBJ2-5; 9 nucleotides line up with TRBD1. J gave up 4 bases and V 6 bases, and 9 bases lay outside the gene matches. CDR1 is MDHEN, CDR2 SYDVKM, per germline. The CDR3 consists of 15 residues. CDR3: CASRSWTGVAETQYF. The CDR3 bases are TGTGCCAGCAGATCTTGGACAGGGGTGGCAGAGACCCAGTACTTC.

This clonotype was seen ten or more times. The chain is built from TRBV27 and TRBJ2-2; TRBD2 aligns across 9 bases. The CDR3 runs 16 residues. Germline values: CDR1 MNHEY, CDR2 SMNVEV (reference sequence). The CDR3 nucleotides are TGTGGAAGCGGGGGGTTTGGCAGGGCGGGCACCGGGGAGCTGTTTTTT. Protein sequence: CGSGGFGRAGTGELFF.

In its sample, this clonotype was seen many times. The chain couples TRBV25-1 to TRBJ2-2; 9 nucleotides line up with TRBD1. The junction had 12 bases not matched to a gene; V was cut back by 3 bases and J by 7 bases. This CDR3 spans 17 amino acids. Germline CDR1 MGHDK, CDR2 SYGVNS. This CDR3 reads CASSDYTGQGINGELFF. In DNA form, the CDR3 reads TGTGCCAGCAGTGACTATACGGGACAGGGAATTAACGGGGAGCTGTTTTTT.

The CDR3 nucleotides read TGTGCCAGCAGTGGTCCCGGGACAGCCGAACATAGTGAGCAGTTCTTC. It codes for CASSGPGTAEHSEQFF. The rearrangement joins TRBV27 to TRBJ2-1; 7 positions match TRBD1. The V gene's germline CDR1 is MNHEY and CDR2 SMNVEV (reference sequence). With V trimmed by 5 bases and J by 9 bases, 16 bases remained unmatched. The CDR3 is 16 amino acids.

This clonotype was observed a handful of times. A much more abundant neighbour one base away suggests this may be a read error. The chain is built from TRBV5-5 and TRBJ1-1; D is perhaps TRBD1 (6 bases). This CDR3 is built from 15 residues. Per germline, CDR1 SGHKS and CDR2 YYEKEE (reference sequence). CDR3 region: CASSLEGGTGTEASF. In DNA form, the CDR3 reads TGTGCCAGCAGCTTGGAGGGGGGCACGGGCACTGAAGCTTCCTTT.

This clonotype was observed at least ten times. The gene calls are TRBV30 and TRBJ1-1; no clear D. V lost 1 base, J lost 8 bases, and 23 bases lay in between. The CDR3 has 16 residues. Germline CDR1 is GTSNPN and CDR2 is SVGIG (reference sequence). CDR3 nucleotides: TGTGCCTGGAGTGGACCGCCGGCCAGCCCAAGATCAGAAGCTTTCTTT. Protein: CAWSGPPASPRSEAFF. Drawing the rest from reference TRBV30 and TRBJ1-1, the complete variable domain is SQTIHQWPATLVQPVGSPLSLECTVEGTSNPNLYWYRQAAGRGLQLLFYSVGIGQISSEVPQNLSASRPQDRQFILSSKKLLLSDSGFYLCAWSGPPASPRSEAFFGQGTRLTVV.

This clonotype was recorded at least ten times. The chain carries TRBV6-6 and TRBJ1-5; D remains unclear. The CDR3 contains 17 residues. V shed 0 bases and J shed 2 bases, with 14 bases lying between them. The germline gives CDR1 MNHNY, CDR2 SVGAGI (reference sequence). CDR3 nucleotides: TGTGCCAGCAGTTACTCTTTTCGTGGGGATGGCAATCAGCCCCAGCATTTT. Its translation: CASSYSFRGDGNQPQHF.

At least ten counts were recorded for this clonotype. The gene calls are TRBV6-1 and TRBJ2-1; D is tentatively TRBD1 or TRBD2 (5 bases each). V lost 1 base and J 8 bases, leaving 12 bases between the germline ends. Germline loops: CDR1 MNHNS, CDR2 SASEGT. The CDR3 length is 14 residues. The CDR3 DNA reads TGTGCCAGCAGTGAAGGAATTGAGGGGCATGAGCAGTTCTTC. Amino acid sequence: CASSEGIEGHEQFF.

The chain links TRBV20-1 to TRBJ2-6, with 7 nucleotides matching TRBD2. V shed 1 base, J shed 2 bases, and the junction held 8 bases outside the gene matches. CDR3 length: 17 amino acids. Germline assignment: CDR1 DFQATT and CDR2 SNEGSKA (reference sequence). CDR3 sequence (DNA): TGCAGTGCTAGAGGGGGGGGGGAGCTTGCTGGGGCCAACGTCCTGACTTTC. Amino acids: CSARGGGELAGANVLTF.

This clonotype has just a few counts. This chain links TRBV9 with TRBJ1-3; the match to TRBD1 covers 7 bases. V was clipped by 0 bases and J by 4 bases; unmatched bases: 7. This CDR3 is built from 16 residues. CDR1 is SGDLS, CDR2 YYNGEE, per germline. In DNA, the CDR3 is TGTGCCAGCAGCGTAGCTTCGCAGGGGGGCGGAAACACCATATATTTT. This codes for CASSVASQGGGNTIYF.

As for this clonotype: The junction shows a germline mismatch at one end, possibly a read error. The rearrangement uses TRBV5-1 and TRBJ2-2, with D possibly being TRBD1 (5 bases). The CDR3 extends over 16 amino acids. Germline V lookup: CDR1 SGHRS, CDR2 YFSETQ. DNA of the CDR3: TGTGCCAGCAGCTTGGTTGCAGGGCCGAACACCGGGGAGCTGTTTTTT. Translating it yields CASSLVAGPNTGELFF.

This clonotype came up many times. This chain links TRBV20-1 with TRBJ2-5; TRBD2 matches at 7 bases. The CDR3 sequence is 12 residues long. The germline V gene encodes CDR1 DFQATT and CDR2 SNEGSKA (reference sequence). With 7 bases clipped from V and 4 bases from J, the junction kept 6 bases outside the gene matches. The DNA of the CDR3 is TGCAGTGGTCATTCGGGAGGAGAGACCCAGTACTTC. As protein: CSGHSGGETQYF.

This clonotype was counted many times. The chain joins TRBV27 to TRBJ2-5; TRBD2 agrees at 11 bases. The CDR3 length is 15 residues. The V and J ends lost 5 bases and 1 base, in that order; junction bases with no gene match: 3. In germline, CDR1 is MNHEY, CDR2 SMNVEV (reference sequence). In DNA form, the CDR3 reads TGTGCCAGCAGTACCGGGACTAGCGGCCAAGAGACCCAGTACTTC. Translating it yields CASSTGTSGQETQYF.

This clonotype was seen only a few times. The CDR3 loop reads CASSPLSGDTEAFF. The DNA for the CDR3 is TGTGCCAGCTCACCCCTCTCAGGGGACACTGAAGCTTTCTTT. The rearrangement links TRBV18 to TRBJ1-1; D might be TRBD1 (6 bases). The CDR3 runs 14 residues. V was shortened by 3 bases and J by 3 bases, with 11 bases between the two germline ends. Germline V gene data show CDR1 as KGHSH and CDR2 as LQKENI.

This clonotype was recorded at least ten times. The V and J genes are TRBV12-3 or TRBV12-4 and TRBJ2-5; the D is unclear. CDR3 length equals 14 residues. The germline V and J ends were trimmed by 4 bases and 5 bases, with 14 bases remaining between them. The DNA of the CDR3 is TGTGCCAGCAGTTCCCGGACGGGTTTGGAGACCCAGTACTTC. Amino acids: CASSSRTGLETQYF.

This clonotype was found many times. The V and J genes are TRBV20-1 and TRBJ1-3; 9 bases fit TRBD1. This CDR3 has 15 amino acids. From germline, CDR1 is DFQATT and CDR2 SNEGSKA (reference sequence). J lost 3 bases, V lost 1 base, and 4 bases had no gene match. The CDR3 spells CSARGGQGFGNTIYF. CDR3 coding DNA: TGCAGTGCTAGAGGTGGACAGGGGTTTGGAAACACCATATATTTT.

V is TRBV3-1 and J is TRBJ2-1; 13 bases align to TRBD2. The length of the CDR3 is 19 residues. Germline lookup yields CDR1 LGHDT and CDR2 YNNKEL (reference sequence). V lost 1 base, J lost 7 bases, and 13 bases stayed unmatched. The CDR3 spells CASSQVPDMGLAGRNEQFF. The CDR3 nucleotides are TGTGCCAGCAGCCAAGTTCCCGACATGGGACTAGCGGGGAGGAATGAGCAGTTCTTC.

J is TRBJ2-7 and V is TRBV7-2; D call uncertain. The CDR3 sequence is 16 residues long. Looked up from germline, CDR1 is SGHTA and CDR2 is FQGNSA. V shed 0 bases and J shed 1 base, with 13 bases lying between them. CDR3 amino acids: CASSLATAIGSYEQYF. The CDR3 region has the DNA TGTGCCAGCAGCTTAGCGACCGCGATTGGGTCCTACGAGCAGTACTTC. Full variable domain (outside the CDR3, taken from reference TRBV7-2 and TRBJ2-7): GAGVSQSPSNKVTEKGKDVELRCDPISGHTALYWYRQSLGQGLEFLIYFQGNSAPDKSGLPSDRFSAERTGGSVSTLTIQRTQQEDSAVYLCASSLATAIGSYEQYFGPGTRLTVT.